This entry lists 15 T cell receptor beta chains sequenced from one sample in a study of blood T cell repertoires in COVID-19. Profiled with immunoSEQ multiplex PCR; TCRdb holds only in-frame clones, not every one. The table lists approximately 230,000 clones, around 82% of them singletons. Specimen: peripheral blood. The receptors derive from an elderly woman with active or convalescent COVID-19.

The chain combines TRBV10-1 with TRBJ2-2; 7 bases fit TRBD1. CDR1 WNHNN and CDR2 SYGVQD come from the germline V gene (reference sequence). The J segment lost 5 bases and the V segment lost 6 bases, leaving 6 bases of the junction unmatched. The CDR3 totals 14 residues. CDR3 residues: CASSKGATTGELFF. The CDR3 region has the DNA TGCGCCAGCAGCAAGGGGGCAACGACCGGGGAGCTGTTTTTT.

The chain carries TRBV21-1 and TRBJ2-7; TRBD1, the table's D call, lacks a check against the DNA. TRBV21-1 is given as a pseudogene. There are 17 residues in the CDR3. The CDR3 is CASSKAGATKPSYEQYF. In DNA, the CDR3 is TGTGCCAGCAGCAAAGCGGGGGCCACCAAACCCTCCTACGAGCAGTACTTC.

Concerning this clone: The junction does not match germline at one end; this may be a read error. The genes are TRBV2 and TRBJ1-2; a weak D match, TRBD1 (6 bases). CDR3 size: 14 residues. Germline V gives CDR1 SNHLY, CDR2 FYNNEI. CDR3 residues: CASSERQGRAPNAF. DNA of the CDR3: TGTGCCAGCAGTGAACGTCAGGGGCGGGCCCCGAACGCCTTC.

This chain connects TRBV6-5 to TRBJ2-1; 11 bases match TRBD2. Germline values: CDR1 MNHEY, CDR2 SVGAGI. The CDR3 runs 15 residues. Germline trimming cut 6 bases from V and 2 bases from J; bases unmatched to any gene: 3. CDR3 sequence: CASRRGLAAYNEQFF. The CDR3 nucleotides are TGTGCCAGCAGGCGGGGACTAGCGGCCTACAATGAGCAGTTCTTC.

The chain has TRBV25-1 and TRBJ1-5, with D unclear. Trimming left V 1 base short and J 5 bases short, with 9 bases between. The germline V gene has CDR1 MGHDK and CDR2 SYGVNS. This CDR3 has 14 amino acids. CDR3 coding DNA: TGTGCCAGCAGTGAATCGGCGGTGCATCAGCCCCAGCATTTT. Amino acid sequence: CASSESAVHQPQHF. Drawing the rest from reference TRBV25-1 and TRBJ1-5, the complete variable domain is EADIYQTPRYLVIGTGKKITLECSQTMGHDKMYWYQQDPGMELHLIHYSYGVNSTEKGDLSSESTVSRIRTEHFPLTLESARPSHTSQYLCASSESAVHQPQHFGDGTRLSIL.

The gene calls are TRBV27 and TRBJ1-3; 7 bases align to TRBD1. Trimming at V came to 6 bases and at J to 8 bases, leaving 7 bases not matched to a gene. This CDR3 is 13 amino acids long. Germline CDR1 is MNHEY and CDR2 is SMNVEV (reference sequence). The CDR3 sequence: CASRTPGGDTIYF. In nucleotides, the CDR3 is TGTGCCAGCAGGACCCCAGGGGGAGACACCATATATTTT.

The chain has TRBV5-1 and TRBJ2-5, with 11 nucleotides matching TRBD2. V dropped 3 bases and J dropped 5; count of bases not matched to a gene: 6. The CDR3 loop spans 15 amino acids. Germline loops: CDR1 SGHRS, CDR2 YFSETQ. CDR3 amino acids: CASSSGTSGFETQYF. The DNA for the CDR3 is TGCGCCAGCAGCTCCGGGACTAGCGGTTTTGAGACCCAGTACTTC.

The rearrangement uses TRBV7-9 and TRBJ1-6; a weak D match, TRBD1 (5 bases). The germline V gene has CDR1 SEHNR and CDR2 FQNEAQ (reference sequence). With 1 base removed from V and 10 bases from J, the gap between germline ends came to 11 bases. CDR3 size: 14 residues. The CDR3 bases are TGTGCCAGCAGCTTAGTCGGCAGGGAATCACCCCTCCACTTT. Its protein product is CASSLVGRESPLHF.

This sequence joins TRBV28 and TRBJ2-3; 9 bases match TRBD2. Trimming cost V 5 bases and J 3 bases; bases outside gene matches: 12. The germline V gene has CDR1 MDHEN and CDR2 SYDVKM. The CDR3 totals 17 residues. The CDR3 here is CASSTVAAGGWTDTQYF. The CDR3 nucleotides read TGTGCCAGCAGTACCGTTGCGGCGGGAGGGTGGACAGATACGCAGTATTTT.

The chain is built from TRBV5-6 and TRBJ2-7, with TRBD1 identical over 9 bases. V was pared by 3 bases and J by 3 bases, with 4 bases of the junction left unmatched. The CDR3 totals 14 residues. CDR1 is SGHDT, CDR2 YYEEEE, per germline. This CDR3 reads CASSSQGAVYEQYF. DNA of the CDR3: TGTGCCAGCAGCTCACAGGGGGCAGTCTACGAGCAGTACTTC.

V is TRBV28 and J is TRBJ2-1, with D possibly matching TRBD1 (6 bases). Germline loops: CDR1 MDHEN, CDR2 SYDVKM. V lost 6 bases and J lost 9, with 15 bases in between. This CDR3 comprises 13 residues. In nucleotides, the CDR3 is TGTGCCAGCAGGCGACAGGCTTTAGGTGAGCAGTTCTTC. Translating gives CASRRQALGEQFF. The full variable domain, with the rest looked up from reference TRBV28 and TRBJ2-1, is DVKVTQSSRYLVKRTGEKVFLECVQDMDHENMFWYRQDPGLGLRLIYFSYDVKMKEKGDIPEGYSVSREKKERFSLILESASTNQTSMYLCASRRQALGEQFFGPGTRLTVL.

With regard to this clone: This sample also contains other DNA sequences that code for the same CDR3. The CDR3 loop reads CASSDQRGYNEQFF. The CDR3 nucleotides read TGTGCCAGCAGTGACCAGCGGGGATACAATGAGCAGTTCTTC. The genes are TRBV2 and TRBJ2-1; 7 bases match TRBD2. The CDR3 loop spans 14 amino acids. Germline CDR1 and CDR2: SNHLY and FYNNEI. J lost 4 bases, V lost 3 bases, and 3 bases had no gene match.

The V gene is TRBV24-1, the J gene TRBJ1-5; the D gene is possibly TRBD1 (6 bases). In germline, CDR1 is KGHDR, CDR2 SFDVKD. The CDR3 runs to 17 residues. V was clipped by 4 bases and J by 0 bases, with 15 bases between them. The CDR3 bases are TGTGCCACCAGTGACGCCGGGACACCTTATAGCAATCAGCCCCAGCATTTT. Its translation: CATSDAGTPYSNQPQHF.

The V gene is TRBV5-4, the J gene TRBJ1-6; D may be TRBD1 (5 bases). The CDR3 contains 14 residues. V was pared by 4 bases and J by 9 bases, with 14 bases between. The V gene's germline CDR1 is SGHNT and CDR2 YYREEE (reference sequence). The CDR3 is CASSLTGIGSPLHF. In nucleotides, the CDR3 is TGTGCCAGCAGCCTAACAGGAATAGGTTCACCCCTCCACTTT.

The V call is TRBV3-1 (or the pseudogene TRBV3-2), the J call TRBJ1-5; D is unresolved. Germline values: CDR1 LGHDT, CDR2 YNNKEL (reference sequence). V was cut by 3 bases and J by 7 bases, with 10 bases left in between. CDR3 size: 13 residues. CDR3: CASSQTRWQPQHF. CDR3 DNA: TGTGCCAGCAGCCAGACGCGGTGGCAGCCCCAGCATTTT.